Shown below are 28 T cell receptor beta chains from a single sample sequenced in a study of regulatory T cells in long-lasting Graves disease. Time point denoted: persistent/refractory GD, antithyroid drugs over 5 years with positive TRAb. Extracted RNA from PBMCs served as the source of the TCR library. Through Arm-PCR of CDR3 regions and iRepertoire HTBI primers, TCR beta libraries were built. TCRdb fed the multiplex PCR reads into MiXCR, producing one record per CDR3 protein. The table lists about 430,000 distinct CDR3 sequences, roughly a fifth of them singletons. The sequences come from peripheral blood mononuclear cells (PBMCs), collected when the disease was refractory, from a patient treated with antithyroid drugs. Source of these receptors: a female donor with Graves disease.

This clonotype occurred many times. The chain links TRBV29-1 to TRBJ1-1, with 8 nucleotides matching TRBD1. J was trimmed by 1 base and V by 8 bases; bases with no gene match: 3. CDR3 size: 12 residues. Looked up from germline, CDR1 is SQVTM and CDR2 is ANQGSEA. CDR3 DNA: TGCAGCACTGGACAGGGGAACACTGAAGCTTTCTTT. Its translation is CSTGQGNTEAFF.

There are many counts of this clonotype. The chain joins TRBV2 to TRBJ1-2; 7 bases are shared with TRBD1. CDR1 is SNHLY, CDR2 FYNNEI, per germline. The V and J ends lost 4 bases and 3 bases, in that order; junction bases with no gene match: 5. This CDR3 is 14 amino acids long. In DNA, the CDR3 is TGTGCCAGCAGTGCCGACAGGGAACACTATGGCTACACCTTC. It yields the protein CASSADREHYGYTF.

This clonotype came up many times. The chain recombines TRBV2 with TRBJ2-7; 11 bases are a match to TRBD1. CDR1 SNHLY and CDR2 FYNNEI come from the germline V gene. The trim removed 7 bases at V and 0 bases at J, leaving 2 bases unmatched. This CDR3 contains 14 residues. This CDR3 reads CASKGTGGSYEQYF. The CDR3 coding sequence is TGTGCCAGCAAGGGGACAGGGGGCTCCTACGAGCAGTACTTC.

This chain connects TRBV27 to TRBJ1-5; TRBD1 agrees at 7 bases. This CDR3 is built from 14 residues. The V gene end was trimmed by 4 bases and the J gene end by 5 bases; junction bases not matched to a gene: 5. Germline V lookup: CDR1 MNHEY, CDR2 SMNVEV (reference sequence). CDR3 sequence reads: CASSSWTGDQPQHF. CDR3 coding DNA: TGTGCCAGCAGTTCCTGGACAGGAGATCAGCCCCAGCATTTT.

V is TRBV19 and J is TRBJ2-2; D ambiguous. The CDR3 runs to 13 residues. V was trimmed by 6 bases and J by 6 bases, leaving 11 bases between them. Germline values: CDR1 LNHDA, CDR2 SQIVND (reference sequence). The chain's CDR3 is CASRAAAAGELFF. The CDR3 DNA sequence: TGTGCCAGTAGGGCCGCGGCGGCCGGGGAGCTGTTTTTT.

This clonotype was picked up many times. The chain links TRBV20-1 to TRBJ2-5; a possible D gene is TRBD1 (6 bases). The V end lost 6 bases, the J end lost 1 base, and 12 bases lay between the germline ends. The CDR3 runs to 13 residues. Germline values: CDR1 DFQATT, CDR2 SNEGSKA (reference sequence). The CDR3, as DNA: TGCAGTGCGATTCGGACAGCCCAAGAGACCCAGTACTTC. Translating gives CSAIRTAQETQYF.

The chain links TRBV20-1 to TRBJ2-7; 13 bases align to TRBD2. The CDR3 covers 14 residues. In germline, CDR1 is DFQATT, CDR2 SNEGSKA (reference sequence). Trimming removed 5 bases from V and 2 bases from J; junction bases left unmatched: 3. Written as DNA, the CDR3 is TGCAGTGCTGCGGGGACTAGCGGGACCTACGAGCAGTACTTC. Translating gives CSAAGTSGTYEQYF.

This clonotype showed up many times. The chain joins TRBV28 to TRBJ2-2; D perhaps matches TRBD1 (6 bases). The CDR3 runs to 15 residues. V was shortened by 2 bases and J by 4 bases, with 11 bases between the two germline ends. Germline CDR1 reads MDHEN; CDR2 reads SYDVKM. The CDR3 nucleotides read TGTGCCAGCAGTTTAACGGACAGAAGCACCGGGGAGCTGTTTTTT. This codes for CASSLTDRSTGELFF.

This clonotype occurred many times. The rearrangement uses TRBV2 and TRBJ1-2; no definite D call. V was shortened by 2 bases and J by 3 bases, with 7 bases between the two germline ends. From germline, CDR1 is SNHLY and CDR2 FYNNEI. The CDR3 spans 13 residues. DNA of the CDR3: TGTGCCAGCAGTGAAAACGGGGACTATGGCTACACCTTC. Its translation is CASSENGDYGYTF.

Many counts were recorded for this clonotype. The rearrangement links TRBV2 to TRBJ2-5, with TRBD2 identical over 12 bases. The V segment lost 1 base and the J segment 2 bases; nucleotides outside the gene matches: 11. Germline CDR1 SNHLY, CDR2 FYNNEI. The CDR3 is made up of 19 amino acids. The CDR3 DNA follows: TGTGCCAGCAGTGAAGTAGGCAGGCTAGCGGGAGGGCCTCAAGAGACCCAGTACTTC. Translation gives CASSEVGRLAGGPQETQYF.

The V and J genes are TRBV20-1 and TRBJ2-7; 9 bases fit TRBD2. V was pared by 8 bases and J by 5 bases, with 7 bases of the junction left unmatched. This CDR3 has 12 amino acids. Germline loops: CDR1 DFQATT, CDR2 SNEGSKA (reference sequence). The CDR3 DNA sequence: TGCAGTTTACCGGGACTAGCACACGAGCAGTACTTC. Amino acids: CSLPGLAHEQYF.

In its sample, this clonotype was seen many times. This chain connects TRBV5-1 to TRBJ2-2, with D unresolved. Trimming took off 1 base at V and 7 bases at J, with 11 bases between the two ends. CDR1 is SGHRS, CDR2 YFSETQ, per germline. The CDR3 runs 14 residues. Here the CDR3 DNA reads TGCGCCAGCAGCTTGTCCAGTGGGCTCGGGGAGCTGTTTTTT. Protein sequence: CASSLSSGLGELFF.

For this clonotype: A much larger clone differs from this one at a single base, so this may be a read error. The chain uses TRBV6-1 and TRBJ2-7; no definite D call. There are 15 residues in the CDR3. The germline V gene has CDR1 MNHNS and CDR2 SASEGT. This CDR3 reads CAISESDRRYHEQYF. Written as DNA, the CDR3 is TGTGCCATCAGTGAGTCGGACCGCCGGTACCACGAGCAGTACTTC.

The chain joins TRBV27 to TRBJ2-2; maybe TRBD1 (9 bases). The CDR3 has 16 residues. V was pared by 4 bases and J by 4 bases, with 16 bases between. CDR1 and CDR2 (germline): MNHEY, SMNVEV (reference sequence). Here the CDR3 DNA reads TGTGCCAGCAGTTCGGGAGGGACAGGGAGCACCGGGGAGCTGTTTTTT. This gives the protein CASSSGGTGSTGELFF.

J is TRBJ2-1 and V is TRBV27; D is perhaps TRBD1 (6 bases). CDR1 and CDR2 from the germline V gene are MNHEY and SMNVEV (reference sequence). V shed 4 bases and J shed 7 bases, with 14 bases lying between them. The CDR3 sequence is 14 residues long. The CDR3 loop reads CASSSLGQGNEQFF. The CDR3 bases are TGTGCCAGCAGTTCCTTGGGCCAGGGGAATGAGCAGTTCTTC.

This clonotype came up many times. The rearrangement joins TRBV6-1 to TRBJ2-7, with 10 bases aligning to TRBD2. The V segment lost 6 bases and the J segment 2 bases; nucleotides outside the gene matches: 7. Germline V CDR1 and CDR2: MNHNS, SASEGT. CDR3 length: 15 amino acids. The DNA of the CDR3 is TGTGCCAGCAGCCAACCAGCGGGAGGGCCCTACGAGCAGTACTTC. Translated, it gives CASSQPAGGPYEQYF.

This clonotype was observed many times. This chain joins TRBV28 and TRBJ1-4; perhaps TRBD1 as D (5 bases). V was shortened by 3 bases and J by 5 bases, with 22 bases between the two germline ends. Germline CDR1 and CDR2: MDHEN and SYDVKM. The CDR3 is 18 residues long. In nucleotides, the CDR3 is TGTGCCAGCAGTTTGACGGGACGGACGACGAGACTCAATGAAAAACTGTTTTTT. Encoded protein: CASSLTGRTTRLNEKLFF.

The V and J genes are TRBV3-1 and TRBJ2-1; D is possibly TRBD2 (6 bases). Trimming left V 0 bases short and J 3 bases short, with 15 bases between. Germline CDR1 and CDR2: LGHDT and YNNKEL (reference sequence). The CDR3 length is 17 residues. In DNA form, the CDR3 reads TGTGCCAGCAGCCAAGAAGGGACTCCGCCCCGCTACAATGAGCAGTTCTTC. It specifies CASSQEGTPPRYNEQFF.

This clonotype was seen ten or more times. The CDR3 nucleotides are TGTGCCAGCAGTCACACTTCGGCCGCCTACGAGCAGTACTTC. This translates into CASSHTSAAYEQYF. The chain couples TRBV6-1 to TRBJ2-7; D gene unclear. The V end was cut by 5 bases, the J end by 2 bases, with 13 bases between. Germline CDR1 MNHNS, CDR2 SASEGT. The CDR3 spans 14 residues.

Comment on this clonotype: At one boundary the junction diverges from the germline segment, which might be a read error. The chain couples TRBV5-5 to TRBJ2-5; D unclear. This CDR3 has 15 residues. CDR1 and CDR2 from the germline V gene are SGHKS and YYEKEE (reference sequence). Written as DNA, the CDR3 is TGTGCCGGCAGCATAGGACCGACGTACCAAGAGACCCAGTACTTC. This translates into CAGSIGPTYQETQYF. Supplemented by reference TRBV5-5 and TRBJ2-5, the full variable domain reads DAGVTQSPTHLIKTRGQQVTLRCSPISGHKSVSWYQQVLGQGPQFIFQYYEKEERGRGNFPDRFSARQFPNYSSELNVNALLLGDSALYLCAGSIGPTYQETQYFGPGTRLLVL.

The genes are TRBV5-1 and TRBJ2-2; D not resolved. Germline values: CDR1 SGHRS, CDR2 YFSETQ. The CDR3 is 13 residues long. The V end was cut by 1 base, the J end by 3 bases, with 4 bases between. In nucleotides, the CDR3 is TGCGCCAGCAGCTTGATGGACACCGGGGAGCTGTTTTTT. It translates to CASSLMDTGELFF.

This clonotype turned up a few times. This chain connects TRBV5-1 to TRBJ1-3, with TRBD1 as a possible D gene (5 bases). The length of the CDR3 is 16 residues. CDR1 is SGHRS and CDR2 is YFSETQ in the germline V gene. The ends were cut back, 4 bases at V and 0 bases at J, with 14 bases in the middle. This chain's CDR3 is CASSTDNSFSGNTIYF. The CDR3 DNA sequence: TGCGCCAGCAGCACGGACAACTCTTTCTCTGGAAACACCATATATTTT.

This clonotype has ten or more counts. The genes are TRBV27 and TRBJ2-7; D call uncertain. The length of the CDR3 is 12 residues. Germline V gene lookup returns CDR1 MNHEY and CDR2 SMNVEV (reference sequence). V dropped 8 bases and J dropped 3 bases, with 11 bases sitting between them. The CDR3 nucleotides read TGTGCCAGCCTCGTACACTTCTACGAGCAGTACTTC. This codes for CASLVHFYEQYF.

The chain joins TRBV19 to TRBJ2-2, with D perhaps assigned TRBD1 or TRBD2 (6 bases each). The V gene's germline CDR1 is LNHDA and CDR2 SQIVND (reference sequence). The CDR3 has 14 amino acids. V was pared by 6 bases and J by 4 bases, with 12 bases between. The CDR3 nucleotides are TGTGCCAGTAGAACGGAGGGGGGCACCGGGGAGCTGTTTTTT. Amino acids: CASRTEGGTGELFF.

This clonotype was observed at least ten times. This rearrangement joins TRBV2 to TRBJ2-2, with 7 bases lining up with TRBD2. The trim removed 6 bases at V and 4 bases at J, leaving 11 bases unmatched. The CDR3 spans 16 residues. Germline V CDR1 and CDR2: SNHLY, FYNNEI. The CDR3: CASSHAGEVVTGELFF. CDR3 bases: TGTGCCAGCAGCCATGCGGGAGAAGTGGTCACCGGGGAGCTGTTTTTT.

This chain links TRBV12-3 or TRBV12-4 with TRBJ2-1; tentative D call: TRBD2 (6 bases). Trimming cost V 8 bases and J 9 bases, with 17 bases left between them. CDR3 size: 13 residues. Written as DNA, the CDR3 is TGTGCCAGCTGGGACTTGGTGGGTGGTGAGCAGTTCTTC. This gives the protein CASWDLVGGEQFF.

The V and J genes are TRBV20-1 and TRBJ2-5, with TRBD2 identical over 9 bases. Germline assignment: CDR1 DFQATT and CDR2 SNEGSKA (reference sequence). This CDR3 is built from 13 residues. V trimming: 2 bases; J trimming: 4 bases; junction bases outside the gene matches: 2. The CDR3 nucleotides are TGCAGTGCTAGACTTAGCGGGGGAGAGACCCAGTACTTC. This translates into CSARLSGGETQYF.

This clonotype has at least ten counts. The chain combines TRBV5-1 with TRBJ2-7; tentatively, D is TRBD1 (5 bases). The CDR3 sequence is 15 residues long. The V gene lost 0 bases and the J gene lost 2 bases, with 12 bases spanning the gap. The germline V gene has CDR1 SGHRS and CDR2 YFSETQ. CDR3 coding DNA: TGCGCCAGCAGCTTGGAGGCAGGGTCCACCTACGAGCAGTACTTC. Its protein is CASSLEAGSTYEQYF.